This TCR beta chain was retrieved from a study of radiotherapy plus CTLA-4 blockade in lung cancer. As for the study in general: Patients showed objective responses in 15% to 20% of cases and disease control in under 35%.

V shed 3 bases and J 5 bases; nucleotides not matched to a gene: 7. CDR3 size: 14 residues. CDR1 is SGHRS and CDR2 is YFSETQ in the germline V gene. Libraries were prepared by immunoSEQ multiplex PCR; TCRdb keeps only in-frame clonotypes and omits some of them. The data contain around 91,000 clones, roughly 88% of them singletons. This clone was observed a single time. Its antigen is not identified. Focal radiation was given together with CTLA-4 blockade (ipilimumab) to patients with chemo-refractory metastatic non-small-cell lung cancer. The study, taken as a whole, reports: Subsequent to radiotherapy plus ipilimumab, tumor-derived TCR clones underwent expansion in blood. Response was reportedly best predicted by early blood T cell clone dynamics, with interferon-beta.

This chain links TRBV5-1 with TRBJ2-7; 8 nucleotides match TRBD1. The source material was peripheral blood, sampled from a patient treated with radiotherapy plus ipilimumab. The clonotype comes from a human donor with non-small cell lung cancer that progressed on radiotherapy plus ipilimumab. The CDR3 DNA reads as TGCGCCAGCAGCTCCCCAGGGGGCGTCGACGAGCAGTACTTC. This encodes CASSSPGGVDEQYF.